This TCR beta chain was recorded in a study of early T cells in non-severe SARS-CoV-2 infection. V lost 7 bases to trimming and J lost 2 bases; unmatched junction nucleotides: 6. This CDR3 spans 14 amino acids. CDR1 and CDR2 (germline): SNHLY, FYNNEI. This clonotype was seen at least ten times. Researchers tagged individual cDNA molecules with unique molecular identifiers. Via MiXCR, TCRdb re-called the 5' RACE reads, giving one row per CDR3 protein. The table shows around 30,000 distinct CDR3 sequences, with approximately 5.4% occurring only once. The V gene is TRBV2, the J gene TRBJ2-3, with 7 bases aligning to TRBD1. The receptor was derived from an adult who was a healthcare worker with PCR-confirmed SARS-CoV-2 infection or an uninfected control (not recorded which). The sample consisted of whole blood. The CDR3 DNA reads as TGTGCCAGCACCAGGGACAGAATCACAGATACGCAGTATTTT. Protein product: CASTRDRITDTQYF.